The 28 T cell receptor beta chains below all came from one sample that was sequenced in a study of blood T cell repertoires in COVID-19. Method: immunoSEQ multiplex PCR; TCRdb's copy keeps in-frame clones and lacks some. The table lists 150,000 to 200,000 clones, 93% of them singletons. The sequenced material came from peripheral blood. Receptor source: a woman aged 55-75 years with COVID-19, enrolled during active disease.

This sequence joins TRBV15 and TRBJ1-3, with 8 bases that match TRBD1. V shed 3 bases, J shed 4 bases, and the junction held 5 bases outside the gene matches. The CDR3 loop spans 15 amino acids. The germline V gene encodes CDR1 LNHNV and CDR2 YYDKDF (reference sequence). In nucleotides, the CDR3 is TGTGCCACCAGCAGCGACAGGGGAAGAGGAAACACCATATATTTT. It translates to CATSSDRGRGNTIYF.

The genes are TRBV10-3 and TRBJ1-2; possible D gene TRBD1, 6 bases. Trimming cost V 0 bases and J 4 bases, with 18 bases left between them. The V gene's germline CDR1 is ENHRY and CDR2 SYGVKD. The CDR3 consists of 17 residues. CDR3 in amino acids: CAISESNDRSMGYGYTF. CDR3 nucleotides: TGTGCCATCAGTGAGTCTAATGACAGGTCGATGGGCTATGGCTACACCTTC.

The CDR3, as DNA: TGTGCCAGCAGCCAAGATCGAGCTCAGCCCCAGCATTTT. Translating it yields CASSQDRAQPQHF. The rearrangement links TRBV3-1 (or the pseudogene TRBV3-2) to TRBJ1-5; D is unresolved. Germline CDR1 and CDR2: LGHDT and YNNKEL (reference sequence). V dropped 0 bases and J dropped 6 bases, with 6 bases sitting between them. The CDR3 is made up of 13 amino acids.

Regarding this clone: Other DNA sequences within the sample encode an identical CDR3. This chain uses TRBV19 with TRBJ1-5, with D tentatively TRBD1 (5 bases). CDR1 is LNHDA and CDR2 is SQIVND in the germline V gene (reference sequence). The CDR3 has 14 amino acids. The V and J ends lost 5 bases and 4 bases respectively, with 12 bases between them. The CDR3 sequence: CASSSGGGNQPQHF. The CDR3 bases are TGTGCCAGTAGTTCCGGGGGGGGAAATCAGCCCCAGCATTTT.

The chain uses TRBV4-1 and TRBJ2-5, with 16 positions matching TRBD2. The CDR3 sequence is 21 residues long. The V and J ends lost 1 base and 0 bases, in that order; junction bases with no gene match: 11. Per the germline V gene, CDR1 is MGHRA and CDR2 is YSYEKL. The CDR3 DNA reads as TGCGCCAGCAGCCAAGTTTTCGGGACTAGCGGGGGGGTAGGGTACCAAGAGACCCAGTACTTC. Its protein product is CASSQVFGTSGGVGYQETQYF.

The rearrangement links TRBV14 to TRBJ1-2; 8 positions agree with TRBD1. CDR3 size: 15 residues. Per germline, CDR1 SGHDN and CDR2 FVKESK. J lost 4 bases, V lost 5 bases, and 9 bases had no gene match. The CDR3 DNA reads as TGTGCCAGCAGCTCCCGGACAGGGAACCCCTATGGCTACACCTTC. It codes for CASSSRTGNPYGYTF.

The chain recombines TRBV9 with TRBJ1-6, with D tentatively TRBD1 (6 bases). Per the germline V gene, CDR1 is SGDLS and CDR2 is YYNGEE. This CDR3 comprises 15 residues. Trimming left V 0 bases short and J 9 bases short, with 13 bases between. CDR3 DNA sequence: TGTGCCAGCAGCGTAGGAGGCAGGGGTAGTTCACCCCTCCACTTT. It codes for CASSVGGRGSSPLHF.

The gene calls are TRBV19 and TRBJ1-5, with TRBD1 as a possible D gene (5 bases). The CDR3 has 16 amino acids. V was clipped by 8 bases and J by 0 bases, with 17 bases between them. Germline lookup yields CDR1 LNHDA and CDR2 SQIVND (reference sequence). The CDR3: CASGSGGTYSNQPQHF. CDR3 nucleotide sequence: TGTGCCAGTGGGTCGGGGGGGACTTATAGCAATCAGCCCCAGCATTTT.

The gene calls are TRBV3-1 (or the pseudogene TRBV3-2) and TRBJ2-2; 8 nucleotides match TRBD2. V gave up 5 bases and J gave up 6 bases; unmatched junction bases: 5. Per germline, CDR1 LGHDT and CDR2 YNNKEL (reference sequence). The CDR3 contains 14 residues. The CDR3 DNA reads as TGTGCCAGCAGCGGGACTAGAGGCCCCGGGGAGCTGTTTTTT. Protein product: CASSGTRGPGELFF.

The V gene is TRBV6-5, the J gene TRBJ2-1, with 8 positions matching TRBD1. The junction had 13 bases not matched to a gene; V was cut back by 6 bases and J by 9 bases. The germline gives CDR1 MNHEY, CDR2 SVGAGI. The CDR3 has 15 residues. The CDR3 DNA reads TGTGCCAGCAGCCTACGGGACAGGTTTCAAAGTGAGCAGTTCTTC. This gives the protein CASSLRDRFQSEQFF.

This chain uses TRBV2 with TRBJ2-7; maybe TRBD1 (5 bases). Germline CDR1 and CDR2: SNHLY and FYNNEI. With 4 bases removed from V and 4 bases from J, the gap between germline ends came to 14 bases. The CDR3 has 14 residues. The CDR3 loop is CASSVGRGSYEQYF. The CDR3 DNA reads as TGTGCCAGCAGTGTAGGTAGGGGATCATACGAGCAGTACTTC.

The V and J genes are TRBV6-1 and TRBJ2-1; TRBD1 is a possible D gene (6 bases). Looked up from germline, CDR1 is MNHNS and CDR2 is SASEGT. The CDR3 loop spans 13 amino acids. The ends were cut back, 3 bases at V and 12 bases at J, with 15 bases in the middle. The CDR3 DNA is TGTGCCAGCAGTGATCAACAGGGCACCCTGCAGTTCTTC. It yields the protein CASSDQQGTLQFF.

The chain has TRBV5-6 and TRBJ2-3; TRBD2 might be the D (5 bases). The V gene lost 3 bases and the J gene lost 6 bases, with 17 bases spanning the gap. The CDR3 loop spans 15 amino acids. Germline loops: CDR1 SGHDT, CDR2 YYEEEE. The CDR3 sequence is CASSSFNGGVDTQYF. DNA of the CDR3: TGTGCCAGCAGCTCTTTCAATGGAGGCGTCGATACGCAGTATTTT.

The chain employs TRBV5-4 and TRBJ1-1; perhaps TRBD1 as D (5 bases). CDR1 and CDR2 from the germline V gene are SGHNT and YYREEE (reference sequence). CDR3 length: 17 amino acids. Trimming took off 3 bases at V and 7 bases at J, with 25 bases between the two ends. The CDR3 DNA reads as TGTGCCAGCAGCTCGAACACTTTACAGGTTAGGAAGAATGAAGCTTTCTTT. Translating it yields CASSSNTLQVRKNEAFF.

In DNA form, the CDR3 reads TGTGCCAGCGCCCCCGGACAGGGTTCCAATGAGCAGTTCTTC. Translating it yields CASAPGQGSNEQFF. V and J are TRBV27 and TRBJ2-1, with 8 bases lining up with TRBD1. The CDR3 runs 14 residues. Germline V gene lookup returns CDR1 MNHEY and CDR2 SMNVEV (reference sequence). V shed 8 bases, J shed 6 bases, and the junction held 9 bases outside the gene matches.

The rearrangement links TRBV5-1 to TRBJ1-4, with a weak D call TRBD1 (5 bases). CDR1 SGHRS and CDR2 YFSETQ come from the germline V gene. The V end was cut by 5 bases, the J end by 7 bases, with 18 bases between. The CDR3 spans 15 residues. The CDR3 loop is CASRPGEIGGEKLFF. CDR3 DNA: TGCGCCAGCAGACCCGGCGAGATCGGGGGTGAAAAACTGTTTTTT.

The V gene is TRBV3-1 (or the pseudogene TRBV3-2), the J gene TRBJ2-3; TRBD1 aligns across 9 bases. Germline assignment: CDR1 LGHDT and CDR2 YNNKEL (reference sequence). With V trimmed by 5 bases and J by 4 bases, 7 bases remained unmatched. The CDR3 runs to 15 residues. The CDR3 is CASSAQGTGPDTQYF. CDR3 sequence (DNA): TGTGCCAGCAGCGCCCAAGGGACAGGGCCAGATACGCAGTATTTT.

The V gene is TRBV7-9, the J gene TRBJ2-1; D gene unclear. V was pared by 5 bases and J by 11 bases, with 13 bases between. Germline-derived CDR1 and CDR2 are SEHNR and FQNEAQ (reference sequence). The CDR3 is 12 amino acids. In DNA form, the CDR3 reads TGTGCCAGCAGCAGCCATGGGCACCAGCAGTTCTTC. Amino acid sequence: CASSSHGHQQFF.

CDR3 nucleotide sequence: TGTGCCAGCTCACCCCTCTATGGCTACACCTTC. It yields the protein CASSPLYGYTF. The chain has TRBV18 and TRBJ1-2; D call uncertain. CDR1 and CDR2 from the germline V gene are KGHSH and LQKENI. This CDR3 spans 11 amino acids. Trimming stripped 3 bases from V and 4 bases from J, with 3 bases between.

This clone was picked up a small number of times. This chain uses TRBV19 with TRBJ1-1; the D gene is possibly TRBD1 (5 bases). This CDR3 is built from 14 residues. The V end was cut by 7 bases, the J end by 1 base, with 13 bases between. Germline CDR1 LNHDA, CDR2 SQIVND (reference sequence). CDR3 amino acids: CASNAGPSNTEAFF. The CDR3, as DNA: TGTGCCAGTAACGCGGGACCCTCGAACACTGAAGCTTTCTTT.

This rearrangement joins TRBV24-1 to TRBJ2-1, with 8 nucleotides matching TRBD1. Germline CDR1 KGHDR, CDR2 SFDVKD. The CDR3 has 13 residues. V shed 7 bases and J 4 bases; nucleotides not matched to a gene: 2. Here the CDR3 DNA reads TGTGCCACCAGCGGACAGGGATACAATGAGCAGTTCTTC. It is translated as CATSGQGYNEQFF.

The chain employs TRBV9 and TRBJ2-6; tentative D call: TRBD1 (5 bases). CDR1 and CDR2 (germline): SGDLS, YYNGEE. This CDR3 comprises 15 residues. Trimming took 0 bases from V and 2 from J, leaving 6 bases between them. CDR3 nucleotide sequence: TGTGCCAGCAGCGTAGAGGGGACTGGGGCCAACGTCCTGACTTTC. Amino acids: CASSVEGTGANVLTF.

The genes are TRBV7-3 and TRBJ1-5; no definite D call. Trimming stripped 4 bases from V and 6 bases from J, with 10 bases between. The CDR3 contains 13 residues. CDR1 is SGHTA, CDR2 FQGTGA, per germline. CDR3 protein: CASSSSVGQPQHF. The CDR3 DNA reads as TGTGCCAGCAGCTCAAGCGTCGGTCAGCCCCAGCATTTT. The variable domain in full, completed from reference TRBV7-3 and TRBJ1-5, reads GAGVSQTPSNKVTEKGKYVELRCDPISGHTALYWYRQSLGQGPEFLIYFQGTGAADDSGLPNDRFFAVRPEGSVSTLKIQRTERGDSAVYLCASSSSVGQPQHFGDGTRLSIL.

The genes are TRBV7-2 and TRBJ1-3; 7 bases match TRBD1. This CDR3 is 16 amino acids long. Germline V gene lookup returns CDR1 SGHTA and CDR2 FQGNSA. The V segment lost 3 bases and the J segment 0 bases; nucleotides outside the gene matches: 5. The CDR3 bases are TGTGCCAGCAGCTTCCTGAGGGGGCTCTCTGGAAACACCATATATTTT. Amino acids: CASSFLRGLSGNTIYF.

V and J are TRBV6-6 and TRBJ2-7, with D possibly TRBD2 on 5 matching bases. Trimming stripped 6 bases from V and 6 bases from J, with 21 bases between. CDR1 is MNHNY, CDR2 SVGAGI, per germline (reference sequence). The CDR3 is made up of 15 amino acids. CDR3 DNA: TGTGCCAGCAGCAACTACAAGGAGCGTCGGGGCGAGCAGTACTTC. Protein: CASSNYKERRGEQYF.

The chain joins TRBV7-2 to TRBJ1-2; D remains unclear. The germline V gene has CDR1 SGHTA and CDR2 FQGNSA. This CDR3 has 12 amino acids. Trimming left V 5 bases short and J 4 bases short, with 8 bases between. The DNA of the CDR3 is TGTGCCAGCAGCCGGGGAGTCTATGGCTACACCTTC. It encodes CASSRGVYGYTF.

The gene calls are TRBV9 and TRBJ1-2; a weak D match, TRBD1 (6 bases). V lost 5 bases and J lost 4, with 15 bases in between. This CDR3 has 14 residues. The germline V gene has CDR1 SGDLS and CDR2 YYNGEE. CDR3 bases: TGTGCCAGCAGTGGGGGTACAGGGATCTATGGCTACACCTTC. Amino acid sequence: CASSGGTGIYGYTF.

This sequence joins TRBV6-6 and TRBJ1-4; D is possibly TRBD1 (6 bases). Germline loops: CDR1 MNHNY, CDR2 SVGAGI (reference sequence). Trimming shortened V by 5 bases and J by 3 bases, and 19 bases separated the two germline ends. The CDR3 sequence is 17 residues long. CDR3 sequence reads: CASSPWTANLPNEKLFF. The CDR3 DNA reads TGTGCCAGCAGTCCATGGACAGCCAACCTGCCTAATGAAAAACTGTTTTTT.